Presented here are 32 T cell receptor beta chains from one specimen sequenced in a study of Ad26.COV2.S vaccination and SARS-CoV-2 variants. The treatment was: roughly 19 received Ad26.COV2.S at low or high dose, single or two shots; 5 received placebo; per-sample allocation not given. Following the first vaccine or placebo injection, samples were taken on day 63. Using immunoSEQ multiplex PCR, the repertoire was profiled, and TCRdb retains in-frame clones only, with some absent. Counted here are roughly 460,000 clones, roughly nine tenths occurring once; the ten biggest clones make up 1.5% to 2%. Sample: peripheral blood, taken in a trial of Ad26.COV2.S vaccine versus placebo. These receptors were collected from a person between 18 and 59 years old who received the Ad26.COV2.S COVID-19 vaccine or a placebo.

The rearrangement joins TRBV5-8 to TRBJ2-3, with 8 bases that match TRBD1. The junction had 6 bases not matched to a gene; V was cut back by 6 bases and J by 0 bases. CDR3 length: 15 residues. Germline loops: CDR1 SGHTS, CDR2 YDEGEE. The CDR3 coding sequence is TGTGCCAGCACAGGGGGCTTGACTAGCACAGATACGCAGTATTTT. Amino acid sequence: CASTGGLTSTDTQYF.

The gene calls are TRBV6-2 or TRBV6-3 and TRBJ1-5; 9 nucleotides agree with TRBD1. Germline V gene lookup returns CDR1 MNHEY and CDR2 SVGEGT. The trim removed 5 bases at V and 2 bases at J, leaving 4 bases unmatched. The CDR3 spans 15 residues. As DNA, the CDR3 is TGTGCCAGCAGTGACCGGACAGGGGGCAATCAGCCCCAGCATTTT. Translation gives CASSDRTGGNQPQHF.

The J gene is TRBJ2-1, the V gene TRBV18, with unresolved D. This CDR3 spans 12 amino acids. Trimming shortened V by 4 bases and J by 9 bases, and 10 bases separated the two germline ends. Germline lookup yields CDR1 KGHSH and CDR2 LQKENI. In nucleotides, the CDR3 is TGTGCCAGCTCACTGCCTAGGCCTGAGCAGTTCTTC. This encodes CASSLPRPEQFF.

The chain recombines TRBV4-3 with TRBJ2-3, with 14 bases matching TRBD2. This CDR3 has 16 residues. Germline lookup yields CDR1 LGHNA and CDR2 YSLEER. V shed 3 bases, J shed 4 bases, and the junction held 3 bases outside the gene matches. CDR3 DNA: TGCGCCAGCAGCCAGACTAGCGGGGGGGCCCCAGATACGCAGTATTTT. Its protein product is CASSQTSGGAPDTQYF.

On this clone itself: The identical CDR3 is also encoded by other nucleotide sequences in the sample. The chain recombines TRBV27 with TRBJ2-3; the D is unclear. V lost 3 bases and J lost 1, with 5 bases in between. Germline loops: CDR1 MNHEY, CDR2 SMNVEV (reference sequence). CDR3 length equals 13 residues. DNA of the CDR3: TGTGCCAGCAGTTTCCAGGGCACAGATACGCAGTATTTT. Its protein product is CASSFQGTDTQYF.

The chain uses TRBV7-2 and TRBJ1-1, with a weak D call TRBD1 (5 bases). This CDR3 region has 16 residues. V gave up 5 bases and J gave up 4 bases, with 20 bases separating them. The V gene's germline CDR1 is SGHTA and CDR2 FQGNSA. The CDR3 sequence: CASSPLVGGSSTEAFF. CDR3 nucleotide sequence: TGTGCCAGCAGCCCCCTCGTCGGGGGGAGTAGCACTGAAGCTTTCTTT. The variable domain in full, with the rest retrieved from reference TRBV7-2 and TRBJ1-1, is GAGVSQSPSNKVTEKGKDVELRCDPISGHTALYWYRQSLGQGLEFLIYFQGNSAPDKSGLPSDRFSAERTGGSVSTLTIQRTQQEDSAVYLCASSPLVGGSSTEAFFGQGTRLTVV.

In its sample, this clone was seen once. This chain links TRBV28 with TRBJ1-2; maybe TRBD1 (6 bases). The CDR3 runs to 12 residues. Germline V CDR1 and CDR2: MDHEN, SYDVKM. Between the trimmed V and J ends, which lost 5 bases and 8 bases, there was a span of 12 bases. CDR3 sequence reads: CASSVRGIGYTF. In DNA form, the CDR3 reads TGTGCCAGCAGTGTCAGGGGTATCGGCTACACCTTC.

V usage is TRBV6-5 and J usage is TRBJ1-4, with 8 positions matching TRBD1. Unmatched junction bases numbered 6, after V lost 1 base and J lost 8 bases. The CDR3 runs 15 residues. Germline loops: CDR1 MNHEY, CDR2 SVGAGI. The CDR3 bases are TGTGCCAGCAGTTACTGGACAGGGAAGAACGAAAAACTGTTTTTT. Protein product: CASSYWTGKNEKLFF.

The chain is built from TRBV2 and TRBJ2-7; perhaps D is TRBD1 or TRBD2 (5 bases each). CDR3 length equals 14 residues. V lost 3 bases, J lost 2 bases, and 11 bases lay in between. Germline V lookup: CDR1 SNHLY, CDR2 FYNNEI. The CDR3 region has the DNA TGTGCCAGCAGTGAGGGGGTATGGACCTACGAGCAGTACTTC. Its translation: CASSEGVWTYEQYF.

This rearrangement joins TRBV25-1 to TRBJ2-3; no clear D gene. There are 15 residues in the CDR3. CDR1 and CDR2 (germline): MGHDK, SYGVNS. With 6 bases removed from V and 0 bases from J, the gap between germline ends came to 13 bases. The CDR3 DNA follows: TGTGCCAGCAGCAGATCGAAGCCTAGCACAGATACGCAGTATTTT. It yields the protein CASSRSKPSTDTQYF.

The chain combines TRBV13 with TRBJ1-5; 7 positions agree with TRBD1. The CDR3 spans 14 residues. Germline CDR1 PRHDT, CDR2 FYEKMQ (reference sequence). J gave up 4 bases and V 5 bases, and 5 bases lay outside the gene matches. CDR3 residues: CASSGPGQNQPQHF. CDR3 DNA sequence: TGTGCCAGCAGCGGCCCGGGACAGAATCAGCCCCAGCATTTT.

V gene TRBV29-1 combines with J gene TRBJ2-7; D is perhaps TRBD1 (6 bases). Germline V lookup: CDR1 SQVTM, CDR2 ANQGSEA. V was pared by 7 bases and J by 6 bases, with 13 bases between. The CDR3 sequence is 11 residues long. The CDR3 protein is CSGSQGFEQYF. CDR3 DNA: TGCAGCGGTTCACAGGGTTTCGAGCAGTACTTC.

This chain connects TRBV18 to TRBJ1-1; 11 nucleotides line up with TRBD1. CDR1 KGHSH and CDR2 LQKENI come from the germline V gene. The trim removed 4 bases at V and 0 bases at J, leaving 10 bases unmatched. The CDR3 runs to 18 residues. CDR3: CASSQRTGTGGMNTEAFF. Written as DNA, the CDR3 is TGTGCCAGCTCACAAAGAACCGGGACAGGGGGGATGAACACTGAAGCTTTCTTT. The variable domain in full, completed from reference TRBV18 and TRBJ1-1, reads NAGVMQNPRHLVRRRGQEARLRCSPMKGHSHVYWYRQLPEEGLKFMVYLQKENIIDESGMPKERFSAEFPKEGPSILRIQQVVRGDSAAYFCASSQRTGTGGMNTEAFFGQGTRLTVV.

V is TRBV7-9 and J is TRBJ1-5; the D gene is possibly TRBD1 (6 bases). In germline, CDR1 is SEHNR, CDR2 FQNEAQ (reference sequence). The CDR3 sequence is 15 residues long. V lost 1 base and J 3 bases, leaving 10 bases between the germline ends. In nucleotides, the CDR3 is TGTGCCAGCAGCTTAGGGCAGGGGTTCAATCAGCCCCAGCATTTT. It codes for CASSLGQGFNQPQHF.

The gene calls are TRBV9 and TRBJ2-3; D is uncertain. CDR1 and CDR2 (germline): SGDLS, YYNGEE. The V end was cut by 4 bases, the J end by 0 bases, with 18 bases between. This CDR3 is 17 amino acids long. The CDR3 nucleotides read TGTGCCAGCAGCCTAATGGCCGACGCCCTCAGCACAGATACGCAGTATTTT. It translates to CASSLMADALSTDTQYF.

J is TRBJ1-5 and V is TRBV7-9; tentatively, D is TRBD1 (5 bases). CDR3 length: 14 amino acids. The V end was cut by 5 bases, the J end by 1 base, with 9 bases between. Germline V gene data show CDR1 as SEHNR and CDR2 as FQNEAQ (reference sequence). The CDR3 bases are TGTGCCAGCAGCCCGGCAGGGAGCAATCAGCCCCAGCATTTT. As protein: CASSPAGSNQPQHF.

This rearrangement joins TRBV27 to TRBJ2-3; no reliable D call. The CDR3 has 15 residues. V was shortened by 3 bases and J by 6 bases, with 16 bases between the two germline ends. Germline assignment: CDR1 MNHEY and CDR2 SMNVEV (reference sequence). The CDR3 nucleotides read TGTGCCAGCAGTTTTCTATCACAGTTCGGGGATACGCAGTATTTT. It specifies CASSFLSQFGDTQYF.

The rearrangement links TRBV2 to TRBJ2-3; 9 positions match TRBD2. CDR3 length: 15 amino acids. Germline values: CDR1 SNHLY, CDR2 FYNNEI. The ends lost 6 bases at V and 5 bases at J; junction bases unmatched: 9. DNA of the CDR3: TGTGCCAGCAGCGACCGGCGGGGGGGCCTAGATACGCAGTATTTT. As protein: CASSDRRGGLDTQYF.

The V and J genes are TRBV4-2 and TRBJ2-3; 8 nucleotides match TRBD2. Germline V gene sequence: CDR1 LGHNA, CDR2 YNFKEQ. The J segment lost 0 bases and the V segment lost 4 bases, leaving 27 bases of the junction unmatched. The CDR3 is made up of 23 amino acids. The CDR3 sequence: CASSPFAGLSMAGGPPSTDTQYF. CDR3 coding DNA: TGTGCCAGCAGCCCCTTCGCGGGACTGAGTATGGCGGGAGGCCCCCCAAGCACAGATACGCAGTATTTT.

This sequence joins TRBV27 and TRBJ2-7; possible D gene TRBD1, 6 bases. Trimming left V 0 bases short and J 0 bases short, with 6 bases between. This CDR3 is built from 14 residues. Germline CDR1 is MNHEY and CDR2 is SMNVEV (reference sequence). The CDR3 coding sequence is TGTGCCAGCAGTTTATCAGGGGGCTCCTACGAGCAGTACTTC. Its protein is CASSLSGGSYEQYF.

The rearrangement links TRBV5-1 to TRBJ2-1; D perhaps matches TRBD2 (5 bases). Germline V gene lookup returns CDR1 SGHRS and CDR2 YFSETQ. The CDR3 is made up of 15 amino acids. The V and J ends lost 2 bases and 5 bases respectively, with 14 bases between them. The CDR3 coding sequence is TGCGCCAGCAGCTTCCGGAGGTCGGACGACAATGAGCAGTTCTTC. Amino acid sequence: CASSFRRSDDNEQFF.

The chain recombines TRBV13 with TRBJ2-3; TRBD2 aligns across 7 bases. The CDR3 extends over 15 amino acids. V was pared by 5 bases and J by 1 base, with 6 bases of the junction left unmatched. Germline V lookup: CDR1 PRHDT, CDR2 FYEKMQ (reference sequence). Written as DNA, the CDR3 is TGTGCCAGCAGCCCCCGGACTAGTGGCACAGATACGCAGTATTTT. Protein product: CASSPRTSGTDTQYF.

This chain joins TRBV5-4 and TRBJ2-4; 11 bases line up with TRBD1. Germline CDR1 SGHNT, CDR2 YYREEE (reference sequence). Germline trimming cut 4 bases from V and 3 bases from J; bases unmatched to any gene: 6. The CDR3 consists of 16 residues. The CDR3 region has the DNA TGTGCCAGCAGCCGGGGACAGGGGGGCGTCAAAAACATTCAGTACTTC. It specifies CASSRGQGGVKNIQYF.

The chain links TRBV5-4 to TRBJ2-2, with D possibly matching TRBD1 (5 bases). This CDR3 comprises 15 residues. Germline values: CDR1 SGHNT, CDR2 YYREEE (reference sequence). Trimming took off 0 bases at V and 4 bases at J, with 10 bases between the two ends. In DNA, the CDR3 is TGTGCCAGCAGCTTGGTGGCAGGGCGCACCGGGGAGCTGTTTTTT. Translation gives CASSLVAGRTGELFF.

Only one count was recorded for this clone. V usage is TRBV19 and J usage is TRBJ2-3; D is unresolved. The CDR3 has 13 amino acids. Trimming stripped 2 bases from V and 3 bases from J, with 6 bases between. CDR1 is LNHDA and CDR2 is SQIVND in the germline V gene (reference sequence). Here the CDR3 reads CASSILVTDTQYF. The DNA for the CDR3 is TGTGCCAGTAGTATACTAGTTACAGATACGCAGTATTTT.

This chain uses TRBV7-9 with TRBJ2-5; D possibly matches TRBD1 or TRBD2 (7 bases each). The CDR3 totals 13 residues. CDR1 and CDR2 (germline): SEHNR, FQNEAQ (reference sequence). The CDR3 nucleotides read TGTGCAAAGGGAGGGGGCCTTTGGGAGACCCAGTACTTC. This gives the protein CAKGGGLWETQYF.

The V gene is TRBV5-4, the J gene TRBJ2-2, with 14 bases that match TRBD2. V lost 3 bases to trimming and J lost 5 bases; unmatched junction nucleotides: 9. The CDR3 is made up of 18 amino acids. Germline assignment: CDR1 SGHNT and CDR2 YYREEE (reference sequence). The DNA for the CDR3 is TGTGCCAGCAGCTCCGGGACTAGCGGGGGCTTAGGGACCGGGGAGCTGTTTTTT. It is translated as CASSSGTSGGLGTGELFF.

This chain connects TRBV28 to TRBJ2-1; D uncertain. The V gene lost 6 bases and the J gene lost 7 bases, with 10 bases spanning the gap. The CDR3 spans 12 residues. CDR1 is MDHEN, CDR2 SYDVKM, per germline. CDR3 coding DNA: TGTGCCAGCAGCAAACTCGAAAATGAGCAGTTCTTC. It specifies CASSKLENEQFF.

Concerning this clone: Additional DNA sequences in this sample encode the identical CDR3. The rearrangement uses TRBV30 and TRBJ1-4; 10 nucleotides align to TRBD1. This CDR3 has 14 amino acids. V shed 3 bases, J shed 5 bases, and the junction held 3 bases outside the gene matches. Germline V gene lookup returns CDR1 GTSNPN and CDR2 SVGIG (reference sequence). This chain's CDR3 is CAWSLGQGNEKLFF. In nucleotides, the CDR3 is TGTGCCTGGAGCCTGGGACAGGGGAATGAAAAACTGTTTTTT. The variable domain in full, with the rest retrieved from reference TRBV30 and TRBJ1-4, is SQTIHQWPATLVQPVGSPLSLECTVEGTSNPNLYWYRQAAGRGLQLLFYSVGIGQISSEVPQNLSASRPQDRQFILSSKKLLLSDSGFYLCAWSLGQGNEKLFFGSGTQLSVL.

CDR3 in amino acids: CSVEGQQDGQYF. CDR3 DNA: TGCAGCGTTGAAGGCCAACAGGACGGGCAGTACTTC. V gene TRBV29-1 combines with J gene TRBJ2-7; the D gene is possibly TRBD1 (5 bases). V was pared by 1 base and J by 9 bases, with 13 bases between. This CDR3 is 12 amino acids long. Germline loops: CDR1 SQVTM, CDR2 ANQGSEA.

The chain joins TRBV28 to TRBJ1-1; the D gene is possibly TRBD1 (6 bases). CDR1 MDHEN and CDR2 SYDVKM come from the germline V gene. V was shortened by 11 bases and J by 0 bases, with 13 bases between the two germline ends. The CDR3 sequence is 13 residues long. The CDR3 region has the DNA TGTGCCGGAATGGCAGGGGTGAACACTGAAGCTTTCTTT. Translating it yields CAGMAGVNTEAFF. The full variable domain, in which reference TRBV28 and TRBJ1-1 provide the parts outside the CDR3, is DVKVTQSSRYLVKRTGEKVFLECVQDMDHENMFWYRQDPGLGLRLIYFSYDVKMKEKGDIPEGYSVSREKKERFSLILESASTNQTSMYLCAGMAGVNTEAFFGQGTRLTVV.

This clone turned up a few times. V and J are TRBV7-3 and TRBJ1-4; D is ambiguous. The germline CDR1 and CDR2 sequences are SGHTA and FQGTGA. The CDR3 contains 15 residues. The V gene lost 5 bases and the J gene lost 7 bases, with 17 bases spanning the gap. CDR3 loop: CASSPTGQAGEKLFF. Written as DNA, the CDR3 is TGTGCCAGCAGCCCCACGGGCCAGGCTGGTGAAAAACTGTTTTTT. Based on the CDR3 plus reference TRBV7-3 and TRBJ1-4, the full variable domain is GAGVSQTPSNKVTEKGKYVELRCDPISGHTALYWYRQSLGQGPEFLIYFQGTGAADDSGLPNDRFFAVRPEGSVSTLKIQRTERGDSAVYLCASSPTGQAGEKLFFGSGTQLSVL.